This entry features one T cell receptor beta chain sequence. There is no known antigen for this receptor. It has no much larger one-base neighbor in the sample; base qualities were not kept. Receptors were amplified or captured by the immunoSEQ multiplex PCR assay. The multiplex PCR relied on a mix of 60 forward primers for TCR Vbeta segments and 13 reverse primers for TCR Jbeta segments. A multiplex PCR assay on genomic DNA amplified the CDR3 region of rearranged TCR beta genes. The Illumina HiSeq System was used to sequence the amplified TCR beta libraries as 87-base-pair reads. Regarding the original processing steps: A later analysis tallied tens of millions of unique TCR beta chains across the 640 or so repertoires, and roughly 11 million of those chains were shared by two or more donors. A nearest-neighbor algorithm error-corrected the raw reads and collapsed the reads into unique sequences, merging closely related sequences to remove PCR and sequencing errors. CDR3 sequences were aligned to IMGT reference sequences to assign V, D and J gene segments. For a sequence to be retained, a match of at least six nucleotides to both a V gene segment and a J gene segment was required. Rearrangements were classified as productive when the CDR3 lacked stop codons and remained in frame with V and J, and all other rearrangements were classified as non-productive. CDR3 was defined according to IMGT convention as the region running from the second conserved V-encoded cysteine to the conserved J-encoded phenylalanine. In an earlier analysis of 500 to 650 of the donors, sequences lacking an unambiguous match to a single V gene segment were excluded. An earlier analysis of about 590 of the donors classified V segments as functional when productive rearrangements were above 56.7% and as segregating when the standard deviation between donors was above 5%. To diagnose cytomegalovirus status from the catalog of TCR beta chain sequences, a statistical classification framework was built. V and J gene assignment, in a later analysis, came from comparing TCR nucleotide sequences with IMGT/GENE-DB human TR gene sequences. In a later analysis, CDR3 sequences and most-parsimonious VDJ recombination scenarios were assigned using the TCRdist pipeline. In a later analysis, each TCR beta chain was defined by its CDR3 amino acid sequence together with its V-gene family, and reads lacking a unique V-gene family were excluded. A later analysis removed roughly 590 highly shared, low-generation-probability nucleotide sequences to deal with suspected cross-contamination and a sequencing artifact. In a later analysis, a clonal expansion index for each public chain was calculated from normalized within-repertoire ranks of inferred template counts. In a later analysis, generation probabilities were computed using a VDJ recombination model fitted to out-of-frame rearrangements, and the results were checked against IGoR. A later analysis scored TCR-TCR, TCR-HLA and TCR-CMV co-occurrence with hypergeometric tests, applying a repertoire-size bias correction to TCR pairs. A later analysis estimated false discovery rates by permuting HLA or CMV assignments 20 times. In a later analysis, co-occurring TCRs were grouped using DBSCAN, and TCRdist sequence similarity was added for clustering within HLA-allele-positive subsets. Co-occurrence clustering excluded repertoires with fewer than 30,000 or more than 120,000 public chains, plus five with anomalous nucleotide sharing. Sourced from immuneACCESS, this table was stored by TCRdb with only in-frame sequences that have V and J called. A share of the clones is absent; for the studies checked, an unresolved V gene accounts for under half, and the remainder has no known explanation. The D gene and trimming were derived from the DNA, and the V and J assignments and clone size from that table. Counted in this sample were 150,000 to 200,000 clones; 82% of them appeared once. Clones ranked in the top ten supply over 1.2% of the sample.

The cohort was made up of around 720 healthy bone marrow donors. All cohort members were sampled while nominally healthy, although unrecorded immune exposures were likely present. The donor tested CMV seropositive, placing the donor among the 290 or so seropositive members of the cohort. A peripheral blood sample was provided by each donor, and peripheral blood mononuclear cells were used for TCR beta sequencing. The Qiagen DNeasy Blood Extraction Kit was used to extract genomic DNA from the blood cell samples. The sample originates from a study of cytomegalovirus exposure and HLA in healthy donors (dated by TCRdb to between 2016 and 2019). About the investigation overall: An earlier analysis of around 600 of the donors reported about 250 Gb of sequence data and roughly 100 million unique TCR beta sequences from some 180 million T cells. To study patterns of TCR occurrence, a later analysis re-analyzed previously published TCR beta repertoires from 666 donors and added high-resolution HLA genotyping. To decide whether each TCR beta V gene segment behaved as functional or pseudogenic, an earlier analysis of some 570 of the donors relied on high-throughput TCR beta sequencing. Roughly 300 gigabases of sequencing data and tens of millions of unique TCR sequences were included in an early release covering around 600 HLA-typed donors. To predict cytomegalovirus infection status, the study brought together high-throughput TCR immunosequencing, statistical association of individual TCRs with disease status, and machine learning. Among 300 to 500 genotyped donors of the cohort, an average of roughly 230,000 unique TCR beta nucleotide sequences was sequenced per donor, of which 15% to 20% were non-productive. Alongside the repertoire data, information on donor age, sex, ethnicity and CMV serostatus was compiled. The later analysis used no new phenotypic data to find candidate immune exposures, relying instead on TCR beta sequences and their occurrence across donors. Along with the approximately 700-subject first cohort, a separate validation cohort of over a hundred different subjects was used. All discovery cohort repertoires had been generated on a single sequencing platform. Because of strong linkage in the cohort, roughly 5 DR-DQ haplotypes were treated as single units for association and clustering. Typing coverage varied by locus: roughly 629-640 donors for A, B, C, DRB1 and DQB1; 522 for DQA1; around 610 for DPA1; around 450 for DPB1. The genetic ancestry cluster associated with self-reported Caucasian donors included roughly 84% of the 398 genotyped donors. A later genetic analysis used genome-wide SNP genotypes for about 60% of the roughly 670 donors, treating that subset as a discovery cohort. Class I and class II HLA loci were covered by the typing at four-digit resolution. The study used immunosequencing to profile the T cell repertoires of 666 subjects and linked those repertoires to cytomegalovirus serostatus. The study was designed to test whether signatures of past pathogen exposure could be identified by cataloging public T cell receptors. Overall study results and their limits: Immune exposure information for the cohort was limited to CMV serostatus. The classifier was reported to diagnose cytomegalovirus status with high specificity and sensitivity in both the original and validation cohorts. In a later genetic analysis, fewer N-insertions in productive TCRs were reported among donors in an Asian-associated ancestry cluster than the roughly 710-donor mean. Assigning TCR associations to individual alleles was difficult when HLA alleles, especially DR and DQ, strongly co-occurred. In a later analysis, most CMV-associated TCR beta chains were found to appear HLA-restricted, with HLA associations seemingly driven largely by CMV exposure. A group of highly shared sequence variants was considered likely to be a technical artifact of the sequencing pipeline. The 87-base-pair reads could not distinguish some IMGT-functional V segments, including TRBV6-2 and TRBV6-3, so those segments were excluded. The study listed 150 to 200 TCR beta chains as associated with cytomegalovirus. In this cohort, only TCR beta chains were sequenced, and detectable features were limited by the absence of alpha or paired-chain data. V-gene and J-gene trimming of TCR beta chains was associated with a missense DCLRE1C variant in a later genetic analysis, and the association was replicated in an independent cohort. At a false discovery rate of 0.05, a later analysis linked under 20,000 TCR beta sequences to specific HLA alleles. In a later analysis, HLA-associated TCR beta chains were found to be more clonally expanded and to have lower generation probabilities than equally common non-associated chains. The authors suggested that the approach could potentially be generalized to other disease states and immunological phenotypes. HLA typing was unavailable for some donors at each locus, so association tests used only the typed subset. The presence/absence analyses assumed that sequencing depth was roughly uniform across donors, and that assumption may not be true. Linkage disequilibrium might explain the correlated functional status among segregating V segments, but an unknown experimental factor could not be excluded. A few of the identified cytomegalovirus-associated TCR beta chains were confirmed in vitro to be specific for cytomegalovirus antigens. In a later analysis, several top co-occurrence clusters were reported to appear linked to parvovirus B19, influenza, CMV and Epstein-Barr virus. While some public TCRs were present in many individuals, most TCR sequences turned up only very rarely across donors. In an earlier analysis of some 540 of the donors, most TCR beta V segments appeared in productive rearrangements about 87% or about 30% of the time, broadly matching IMGT annotations. A further reported finding was that TCR beta sequences accurately predicted the HLA-A and HLA-B alleles for most subjects in the first cohort. Because counts were too low, some 17 rarely observed V segments, including chromosome 9 orphons, were left out of the earlier analysis of 500 to 750 of the donors. In a later analysis, TCR association rates were found to vary across HLA loci, with the most associated TCRs seen for DRB1 alleles and the fewest for HLA-C alleles.

CDR1 and CDR2 are read off the germline V gene as SGHRS and YFSETQ. The V and J ends are trimmed by 1 base and 0 bases, leaving 10 bases between them. The CDR3 has 15 amino acids, counting the end cysteine and phenylalanine. Kept here is only the CDR3 DNA, which spans 45 bases and is read in frame from base 1. Sample: PBMCs. The TCR sequence derives from a girl aged 5-17 years in good health and CMV-seropositive. Recombination joined TRBV5-1 with TRBJ2-5, with a tentative D gene TRBD1 over 6 matching bases. The CDR3 in this case is CASSLLGAYQETQYF. At the DNA level, the sequence is TGCGCCAGCAGCTTGTTGGGGGCGTACCAAGAGACCCAGTACTTC.